The entry that follows covers one T cell receptor beta chain sequence. The sample belongs to a study of blood T cell repertoires in COVID-19. Generated by immunoSEQ multiplex PCR, the TCRdb table keeps only in-frame clones and is missing some. The table has 450,000 or so clones, about 90% seen once. The sample taken for sequencing was peripheral blood. The TCR sequence derives from a man in his late teens or twenties with COVID-19, enrolled during active disease.

The CDR3 loop reads CASSISPGTGGESSYNSPLHF. In nucleotides, the CDR3 is TGTGCCAGCAGTATAAGTCCCGGGACAGGGGGCGAGAGCTCCTATAATTCACCCCTCCACTTT. This chain joins TRBV2 and TRBJ1-6; the match to TRBD1 covers 12 bases. Germline lookup yields CDR1 SNHLY and CDR2 FYNNEI. Losses at the gene ends were 5 bases for V and 0 bases for J; bases not matched to a gene: 14. The CDR3 runs to 21 residues.